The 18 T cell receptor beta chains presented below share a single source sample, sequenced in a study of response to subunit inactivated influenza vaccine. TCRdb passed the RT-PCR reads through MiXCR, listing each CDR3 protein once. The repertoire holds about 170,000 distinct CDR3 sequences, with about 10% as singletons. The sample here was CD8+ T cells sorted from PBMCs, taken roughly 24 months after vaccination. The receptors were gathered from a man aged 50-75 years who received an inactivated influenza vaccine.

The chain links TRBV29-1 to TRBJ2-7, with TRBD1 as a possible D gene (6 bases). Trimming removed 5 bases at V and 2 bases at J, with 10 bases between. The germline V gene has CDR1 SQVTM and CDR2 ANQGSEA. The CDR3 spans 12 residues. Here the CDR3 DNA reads TGCAGCGTTAATACAGGGCCCTACGAGCAGTACTTC. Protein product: CSVNTGPYEQYF.

CDR3 bases: TGCAGTGCTTCACCCGACGGACTAGCGGCCTACAATGAGCAGTTCTTC. The encoded protein is CSASPDGLAAYNEQFF. The rearrangement uses TRBV20-1 and TRBJ2-1, with TRBD2 matching over 10 bases. Per germline, CDR1 DFQATT and CDR2 SNEGSKA (reference sequence). The CDR3 sequence is 16 residues long. V was pared by 5 bases and J by 2 bases, with 9 bases of the junction left unmatched.

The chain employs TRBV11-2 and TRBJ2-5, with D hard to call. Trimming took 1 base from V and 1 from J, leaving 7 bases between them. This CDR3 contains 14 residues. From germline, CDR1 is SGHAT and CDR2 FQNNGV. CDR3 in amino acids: CASSLVAAQETQYF. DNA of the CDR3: TGTGCCAGCAGCTTAGTCGCAGCCCAAGAGACCCAGTACTTC.

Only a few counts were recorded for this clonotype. This CDR3 reads CASSPVSSYEQYF. CDR3 in DNA: TGTGCCAGCAGCCCGGTGAGCTCCTACGAGCAGTACTTC. The gene calls are TRBV7-9 and TRBJ2-7; D call uncertain. The CDR3 is 13 amino acids. Germline CDR1 SEHNR, CDR2 FQNEAQ (reference sequence). V lost 5 bases and J 0 bases, leaving 8 bases between the germline ends.

CDR3: CASSLWGGNSPLHF. The CDR3 DNA follows: TGCGCCAGCAGCTTGTGGGGAGGCAATTCACCCCTCCACTTT. V usage is TRBV5-1 and J usage is TRBJ1-6, with D unresolved. Trimming took off 1 base at V and 7 bases at J, with 9 bases between the two ends. Germline lookup yields CDR1 SGHRS and CDR2 YFSETQ. This CDR3 is 14 amino acids long. Together with reference TRBV5-1 and TRBJ1-6, the CDR3 gives the full variable domain: KAGVTQTPRYLIKTRGQQVTLSCSPISGHRSVSWYQQTPGQGLQFLFEYFSETQRNKGNFPGRFSGRQFSNSRSEMNVSTLELGDSALYLCASSLWGGNSPLHFGNGTRLTVT.

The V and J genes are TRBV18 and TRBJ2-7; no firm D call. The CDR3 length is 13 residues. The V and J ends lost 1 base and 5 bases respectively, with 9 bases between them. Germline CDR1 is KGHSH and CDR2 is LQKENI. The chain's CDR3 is CASSPLSVHEQYF. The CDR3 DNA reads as TGTGCCAGCTCACCACTATCTGTTCACGAGCAGTACTTC.

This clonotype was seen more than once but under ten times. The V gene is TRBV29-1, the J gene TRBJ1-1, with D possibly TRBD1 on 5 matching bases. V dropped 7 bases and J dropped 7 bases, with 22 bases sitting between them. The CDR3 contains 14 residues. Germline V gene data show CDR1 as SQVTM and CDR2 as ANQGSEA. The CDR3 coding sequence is TGCAGCGGGTTAGGGCAGACAGAACAAGGTGAAGCTTTCTTT. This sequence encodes CSGLGQTEQGEAFF.

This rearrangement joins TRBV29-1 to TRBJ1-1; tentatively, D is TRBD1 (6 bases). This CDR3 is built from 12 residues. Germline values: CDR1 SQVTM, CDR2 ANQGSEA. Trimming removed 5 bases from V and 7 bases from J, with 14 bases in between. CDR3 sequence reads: CSVIQGALEAFF. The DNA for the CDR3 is TGCAGCGTTATACAGGGCGCCCTTGAAGCTTTCTTT.

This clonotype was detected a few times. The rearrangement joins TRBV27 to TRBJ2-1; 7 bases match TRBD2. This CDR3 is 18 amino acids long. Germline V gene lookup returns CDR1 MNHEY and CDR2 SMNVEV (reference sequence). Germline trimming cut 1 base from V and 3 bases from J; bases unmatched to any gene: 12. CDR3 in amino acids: CASSLFPTGGPYYNEQFF. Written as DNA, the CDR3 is TGTGCCAGCAGTTTATTCCCTACGGGGGGTCCCTACTACAATGAGCAGTTCTTC.

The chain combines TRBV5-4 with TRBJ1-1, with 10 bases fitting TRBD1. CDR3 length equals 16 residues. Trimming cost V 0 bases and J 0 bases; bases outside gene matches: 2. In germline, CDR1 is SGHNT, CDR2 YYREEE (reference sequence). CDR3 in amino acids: CASSLGQGAVNTEAFF. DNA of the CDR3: TGTGCCAGCAGCTTGGGACAGGGGGCTGTGAACACTGAAGCTTTCTTT.

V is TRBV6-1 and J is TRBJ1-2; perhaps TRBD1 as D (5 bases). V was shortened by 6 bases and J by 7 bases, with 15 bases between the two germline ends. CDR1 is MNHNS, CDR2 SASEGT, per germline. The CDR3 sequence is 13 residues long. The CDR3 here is CASSSGKLSGYTF. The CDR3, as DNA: TGTGCCAGCAGCTCAGGGAAGTTAAGTGGCTACACCTTC.

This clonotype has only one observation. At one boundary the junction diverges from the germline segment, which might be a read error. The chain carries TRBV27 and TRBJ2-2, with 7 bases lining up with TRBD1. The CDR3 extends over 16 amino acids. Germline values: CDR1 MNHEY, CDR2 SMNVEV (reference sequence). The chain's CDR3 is CACSPRTGLGSGELFF. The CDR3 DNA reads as TGTGCCTGCAGTCCTCGGACAGGACTCGGATCCGGGGAGCTGTTTTTT.

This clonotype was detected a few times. The CDR3 loop reads CSADWRSYEQYF. The CDR3 coding sequence is TGCAGTGCCGATTGGCGGTCCTACGAGCAGTACTTC. This chain uses TRBV20-1 with TRBJ2-7; D uncertain. The CDR3 is made up of 12 amino acids. Germline CDR1 DFQATT, CDR2 SNEGSKA (reference sequence). V gave up 6 bases and J gave up 1 base, with 10 bases separating them.

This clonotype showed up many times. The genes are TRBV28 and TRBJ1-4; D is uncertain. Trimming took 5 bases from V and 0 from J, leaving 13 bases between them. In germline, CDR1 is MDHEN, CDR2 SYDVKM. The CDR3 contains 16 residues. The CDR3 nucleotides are TGTGCCAGCAGTGTGGGAACAGAGACAACTAATGAAAAACTGTTTTTT. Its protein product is CASSVGTETTNEKLFF.

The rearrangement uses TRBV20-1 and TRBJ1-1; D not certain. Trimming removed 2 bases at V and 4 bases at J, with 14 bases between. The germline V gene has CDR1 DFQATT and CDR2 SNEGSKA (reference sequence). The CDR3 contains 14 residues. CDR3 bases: TGCAGTGCTAGAAGGTGGACCGACGGCACTGAAGCTTTCTTT. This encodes CSARRWTDGTEAFF.

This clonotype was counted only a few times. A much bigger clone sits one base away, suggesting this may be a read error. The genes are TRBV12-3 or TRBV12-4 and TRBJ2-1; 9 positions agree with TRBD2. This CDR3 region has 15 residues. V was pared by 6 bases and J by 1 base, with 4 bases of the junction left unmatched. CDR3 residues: CASRLSGSSYNEQFF. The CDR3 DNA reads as TGTGCCAGCAGACTTAGCGGGAGTTCCTACAATGAGCAGTTCTTC.

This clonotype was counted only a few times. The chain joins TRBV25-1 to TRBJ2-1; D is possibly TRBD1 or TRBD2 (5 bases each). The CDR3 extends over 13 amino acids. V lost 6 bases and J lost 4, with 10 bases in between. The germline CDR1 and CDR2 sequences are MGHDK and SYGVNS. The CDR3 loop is CASREGPYNEQFF. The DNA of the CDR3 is TGTGCCAGCAGAGAGGGACCTTACAATGAGCAGTTCTTC.

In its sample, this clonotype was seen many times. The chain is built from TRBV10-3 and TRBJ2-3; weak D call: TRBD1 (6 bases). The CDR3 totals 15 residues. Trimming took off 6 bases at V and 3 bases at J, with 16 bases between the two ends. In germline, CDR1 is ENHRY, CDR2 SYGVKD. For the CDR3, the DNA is TGTGCCATCAGCGGCCACGTAGGGGGAACAGATACGCAGTATTTT. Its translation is CAISGHVGGTDTQYF.